This TCR beta chain was captured by sequencing in a study of T cells in localized non-small cell lung cancer. Study results and limitations: An association was observed between higher blood T cell density and longer overall survival. A median of 57 clones ranked among the top 100 in tumor appeared in adjacent lung. Of the tissues analyzed, uninvolved adjacent lung showed maximal T cell clonality, greater than tumor.

With regard to this clone: What it binds is unknown.

The CDR3 has 16 residues. Trimming removed 0 bases from V and 4 bases from J; junction bases left unmatched: 11. The germline V gene encodes CDR1 SQVTM and CDR2 ANQGSEA. The repertoire was sequenced with immunoSEQ multiplex PCR; TCRdb's copy has only in-frame clones and lacks some. Seen here are approximately 3,000 clones, roughly 31% observed once, and the top ten hold over 8.5%. Investigators took adjacent lung free of atypia at least 2 cm from the tumor margin. The sample here was normal lung tissue next to the tumor, taken before any cancer treatment. The chain carries TRBV29-1 and TRBJ1-2, with 7 bases fitting TRBD1. This clonotype originated in a male donor aged 60 or over with stage I squamous cell lung carcinoma. The DNA of the CDR3 is TGCAGCGTTGAAGATATGGGGTTCGGGACAGCCTATGGCTACACCTTC. Translated: CSVEDMGFGTAYGYTF.